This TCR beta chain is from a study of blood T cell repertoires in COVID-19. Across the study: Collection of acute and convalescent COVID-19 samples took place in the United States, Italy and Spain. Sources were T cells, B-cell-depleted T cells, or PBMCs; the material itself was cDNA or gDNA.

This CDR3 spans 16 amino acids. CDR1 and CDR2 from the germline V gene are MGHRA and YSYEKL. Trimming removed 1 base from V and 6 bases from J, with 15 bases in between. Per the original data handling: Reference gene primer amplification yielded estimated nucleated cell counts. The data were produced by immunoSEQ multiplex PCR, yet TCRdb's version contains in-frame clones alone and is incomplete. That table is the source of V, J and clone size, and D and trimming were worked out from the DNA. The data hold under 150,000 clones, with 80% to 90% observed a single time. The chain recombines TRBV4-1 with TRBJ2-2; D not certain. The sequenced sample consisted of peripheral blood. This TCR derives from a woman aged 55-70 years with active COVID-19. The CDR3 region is CASSQVVETPAGELFF. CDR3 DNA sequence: TGCGCCAGCAGCCAAGTAGTGGAGACTCCGGCCGGGGAGCTGTTTTTT.